The entry below gives a single T cell receptor (beta chain) sequence along with its context. Its antigen is still unknown. No base quality information exists; no much larger clone differs at one position. This sample was taken from a study of cytomegalovirus exposure and HLA in healthy donors (dated by TCRdb to the late 2010s). About the study as a whole: The 666 repertoires of the first cohort and the 120 or so validation repertoires were produced on the same platform, according to a later analysis. The study aimed to test whether cataloging public T cell receptors could reveal signatures of past pathogen exposure. In addition to the first cohort of hundreds of subjects, a separate validation cohort of approximately 110 different subjects was used. The study combined high-throughput TCR immunosequencing, statistical association of individual TCRs with disease status, and machine learning to predict cytomegalovirus infection status.

Findings and caveats that apply to the study as a whole: A later analysis found that TCRs clustered in the first cohort also tended to co-occur in the 120 validation repertoires, with approximately 93% of cluster scores above 0. Three of the identified cytomegalovirus-associated TCR beta chains were confirmed in vitro to be specific for cytomegalovirus antigens. Across donors, most TCR sequences were observed very rarely, whereas some public TCRs were present in many individuals. A total of around 150 TCR beta chains were listed by the study as associated with cytomegalovirus. All 120 or so repertoires were used to score co-occurrence in the validation cohort in a later analysis, because that analysis had no HLA typing for the cohort. According to the authors, the approach could potentially be generalized to other disease states and immunological phenotypes. Cytomegalovirus status was reported to be diagnosed by the classifier with high specificity and sensitivity in both the original and validation cohorts.

The donors belonged to the validation cohort of 90 to 150 subjects, which was separate from the approximately 610-subject first cohort. Via the germline V gene (reference sequence), CDR1 is MNHEY and CDR2 SMNVEV. Taken from cysteine to phenylalanine, the CDR3 has 15 residues. The retained sequence is limited to the CDR3, 45 bases, with the frame set at the first base. Between the V and J ends, shortened by 8 bases and 2 bases respectively, the junction contains 13 bases. Preparation of the library involved the immunoSEQ multiplex PCR assay. In the paper's pipeline: To diagnose cytomegalovirus status from the catalog of TCR beta chain sequences, a statistical classification framework was built. TCRdb re-hosts the immuneACCESS table, in-frame sequences only. Its copies lack some clones; in the studies checked, an unresolved V gene accounts for under half of them, and the cause for the rest is not known. V, J and clone size are taken as reported in that table, and D and trimming were inferred from the DNA itself. This sample holds fewer than 120,000 clones; more than 70% were observed only once. The ten largest clonotypes hold about 2% of the sample.

The source of this sequence is a woman aged 18-30 years in good health and CMV-seronegative. The chain is encoded by TRBV27 joined to TRBJ2-6; D gene: possibly TRBD1, on 6 matching bases. Material for sequencing was PBMCs. DNA sequence: TGTGCCAGCCGAGAACAGGGAGCTGGGGCCAACGTCCTGACTTTC. The resulting protein is CASREQGAGANVLTF. Full variable domain (CDR3 extended with the reference TRBV27 and TRBJ2-6 proteins): EAQVTQNPRYLITVTGKKLTVTCSQNMNHEYMSWYRQDPGLGLRQIYYSMNVEVTDKGDVPEGYKVSRKEKRNFPLILESPSPNQTSLYFCASREQGAGANVLTFGAGSRLTVL.